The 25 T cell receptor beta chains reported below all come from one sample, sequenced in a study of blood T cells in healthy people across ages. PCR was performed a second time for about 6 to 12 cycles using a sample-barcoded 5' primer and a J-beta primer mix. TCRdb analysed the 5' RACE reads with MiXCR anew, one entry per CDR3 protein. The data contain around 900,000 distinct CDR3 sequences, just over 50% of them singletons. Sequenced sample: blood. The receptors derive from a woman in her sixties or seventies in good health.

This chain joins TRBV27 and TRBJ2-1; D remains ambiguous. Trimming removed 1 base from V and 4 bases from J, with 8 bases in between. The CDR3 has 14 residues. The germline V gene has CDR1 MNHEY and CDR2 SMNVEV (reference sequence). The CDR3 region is CASSLYGPYNEQFF. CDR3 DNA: TGTGCCAGCAGTTTATACGGACCGTACAATGAGCAGTTCTTC.

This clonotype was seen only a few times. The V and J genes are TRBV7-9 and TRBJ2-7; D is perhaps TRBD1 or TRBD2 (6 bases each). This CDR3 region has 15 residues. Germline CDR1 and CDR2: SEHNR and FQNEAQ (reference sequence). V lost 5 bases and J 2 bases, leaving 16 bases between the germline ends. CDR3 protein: CASSRGDFSTYEQYF. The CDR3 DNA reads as TGTGCCAGCAGCAGGGGGGACTTCTCTACCTACGAGCAGTACTTC.

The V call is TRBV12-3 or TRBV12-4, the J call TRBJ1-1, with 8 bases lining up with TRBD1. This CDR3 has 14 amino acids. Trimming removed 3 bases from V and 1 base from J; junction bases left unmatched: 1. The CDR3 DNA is TGTGCCAGCAGTTTTGGGACAGGGAACACTGAAGCTTTCTTT. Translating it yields CASSFGTGNTEAFF.

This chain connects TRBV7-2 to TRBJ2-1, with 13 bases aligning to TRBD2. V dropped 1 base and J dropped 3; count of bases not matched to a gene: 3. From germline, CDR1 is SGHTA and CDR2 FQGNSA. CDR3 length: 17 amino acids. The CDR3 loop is CASSLVTSGRVYNEQFF. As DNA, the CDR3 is TGTGCCAGCAGCTTAGTTACTAGCGGGAGGGTCTACAATGAGCAGTTCTTC.

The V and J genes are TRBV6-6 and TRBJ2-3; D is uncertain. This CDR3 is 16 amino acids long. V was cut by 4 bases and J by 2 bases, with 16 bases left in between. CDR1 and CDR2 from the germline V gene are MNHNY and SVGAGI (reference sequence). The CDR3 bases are TGTGCCAGCAGTTCCTCCCCTCGGCGTTCCACAGATACGCAGTATTTT. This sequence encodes CASSSSPRRSTDTQYF.

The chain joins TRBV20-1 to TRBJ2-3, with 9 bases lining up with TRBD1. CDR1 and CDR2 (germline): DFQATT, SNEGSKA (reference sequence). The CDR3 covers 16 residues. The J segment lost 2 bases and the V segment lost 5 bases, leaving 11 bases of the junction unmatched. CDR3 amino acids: CSASKSGTGNTDTQYF. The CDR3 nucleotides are TGCAGTGCTTCAAAGTCCGGGACAGGGAACACAGATACGCAGTATTTT.

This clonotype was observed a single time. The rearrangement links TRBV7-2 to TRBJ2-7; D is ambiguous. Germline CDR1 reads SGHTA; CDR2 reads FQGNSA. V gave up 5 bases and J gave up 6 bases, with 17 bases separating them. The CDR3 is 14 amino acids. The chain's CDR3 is CASSTHGWLVEQYF. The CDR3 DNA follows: TGTGCCAGCAGCACCCATGGGTGGCTCGTCGAGCAGTACTTC.

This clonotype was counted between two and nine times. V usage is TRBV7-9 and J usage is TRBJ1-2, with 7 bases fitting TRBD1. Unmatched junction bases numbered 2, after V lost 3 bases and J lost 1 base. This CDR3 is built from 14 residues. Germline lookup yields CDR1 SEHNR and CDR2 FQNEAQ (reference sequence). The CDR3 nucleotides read TGTGCCAGCAGCTTGGGACAGCTTAACTATGGCTACACCTTC. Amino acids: CASSLGQLNYGYTF.

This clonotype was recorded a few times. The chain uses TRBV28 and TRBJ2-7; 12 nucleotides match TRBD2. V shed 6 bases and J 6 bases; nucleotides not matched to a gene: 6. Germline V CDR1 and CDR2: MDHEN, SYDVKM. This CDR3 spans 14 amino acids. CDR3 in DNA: TGTGCCAGCAGAACCGGACTAGCGGGGTTCGAGCAGTACTTC. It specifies CASRTGLAGFEQYF.

The CDR3 spells CSATGQGFEQYF. The CDR3 region has the DNA TGCAGTGCTACGGGACAGGGTTTCGAGCAGTACTTC. J is TRBJ2-7 and V is TRBV20-1; TRBD1 matches at 9 bases. The CDR3 is 12 amino acids. V dropped 4 bases and J dropped 6; count of bases not matched to a gene: 4. Looked up from germline, CDR1 is DFQATT and CDR2 is SNEGSKA (reference sequence).

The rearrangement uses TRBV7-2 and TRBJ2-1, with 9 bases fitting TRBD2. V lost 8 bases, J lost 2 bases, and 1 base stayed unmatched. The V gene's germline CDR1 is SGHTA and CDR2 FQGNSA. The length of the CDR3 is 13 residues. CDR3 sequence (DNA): TGTGCCAGCGGGACTAGCCCCTACAATGAGCAGTTCTTC. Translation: CASGTSPYNEQFF.

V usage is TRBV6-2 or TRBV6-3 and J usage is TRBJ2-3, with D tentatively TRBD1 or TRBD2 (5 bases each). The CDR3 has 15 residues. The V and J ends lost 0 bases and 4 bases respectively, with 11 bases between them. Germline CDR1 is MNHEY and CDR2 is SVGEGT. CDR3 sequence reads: CASSYSGTYADTQYF. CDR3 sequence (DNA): TGTGCCAGCAGTTACTCTGGGACCTATGCAGATACGCAGTATTTT.

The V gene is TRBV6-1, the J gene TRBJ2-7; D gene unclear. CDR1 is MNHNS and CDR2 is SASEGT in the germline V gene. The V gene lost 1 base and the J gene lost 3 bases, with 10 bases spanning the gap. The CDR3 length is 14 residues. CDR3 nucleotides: TGTGCCAGCAGTGAAGAGGGCAAGAACTACGAGCAGTACTTC. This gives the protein CASSEEGKNYEQYF.

This CDR3 reads CASSSKQDLNEKLFF. The CDR3 bases are TGTGCCAGCAGCTCAAAACAGGACCTTAATGAAAAACTGTTTTTT. The rearrangement links TRBV7-7 to TRBJ1-4; perhaps TRBD1 as D (5 bases). Deletions cut 4 bases from V and 4 bases from J, with 13 bases between. The CDR3 consists of 15 residues. Germline CDR1 reads SSHAT; CDR2 reads FNYEAQ (reference sequence).

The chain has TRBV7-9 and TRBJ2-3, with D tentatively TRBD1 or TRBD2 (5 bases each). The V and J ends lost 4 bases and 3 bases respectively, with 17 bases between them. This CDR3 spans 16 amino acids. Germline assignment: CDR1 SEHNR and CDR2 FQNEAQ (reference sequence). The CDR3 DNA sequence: TGTGCCAGCAGCTCTTTCGACCGTGGGGGAACAGATACGCAGTATTTT. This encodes CASSSFDRGGTDTQYF.

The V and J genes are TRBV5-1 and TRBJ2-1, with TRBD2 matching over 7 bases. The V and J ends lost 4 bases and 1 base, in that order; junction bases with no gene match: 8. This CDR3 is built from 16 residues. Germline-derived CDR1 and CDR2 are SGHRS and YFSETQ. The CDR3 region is CASSLWASGSYNEQFF. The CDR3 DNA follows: TGCGCCAGCAGCCTGTGGGCTAGCGGTTCCTACAATGAGCAGTTCTTC.

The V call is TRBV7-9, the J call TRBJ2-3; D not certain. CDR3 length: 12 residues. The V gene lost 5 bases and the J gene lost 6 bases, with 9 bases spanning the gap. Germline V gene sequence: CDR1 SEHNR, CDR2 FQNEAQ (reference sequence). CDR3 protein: CASSMRWDTQYF. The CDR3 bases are TGTGCCAGCAGCATGCGTTGGGATACGCAGTATTTT.

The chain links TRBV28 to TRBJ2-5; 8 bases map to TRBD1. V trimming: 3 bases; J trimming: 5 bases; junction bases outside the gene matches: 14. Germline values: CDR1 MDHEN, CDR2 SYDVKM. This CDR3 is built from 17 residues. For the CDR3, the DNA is TGTGCCAGCAGTTTCCGGGGCGGACAGGGACCGATCGAGACCCAGTACTTC. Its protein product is CASSFRGGQGPIETQYF.

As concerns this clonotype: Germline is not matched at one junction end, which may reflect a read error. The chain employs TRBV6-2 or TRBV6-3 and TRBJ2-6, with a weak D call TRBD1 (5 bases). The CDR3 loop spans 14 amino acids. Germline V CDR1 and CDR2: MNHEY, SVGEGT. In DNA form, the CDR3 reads TGTGCCAGCAGTTACCGTCCTGGGGCCGACGTCCTGACTTTC. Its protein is CASSYRPGADVLTF.

CDR3 in DNA: TGTGCCAGCTCACCGGGGGCGGGCAACACTGAAGCTTTCTTT. This encodes CASSPGAGNTEAFF. This chain links TRBV18 with TRBJ1-1, with D perhaps TRBD1 (6 bases). Germline CDR1 reads KGHSH; CDR2 reads LQKENI. Trimming shortened V by 3 bases and J by 2 bases, and 10 bases separated the two germline ends. There are 14 residues in the CDR3.

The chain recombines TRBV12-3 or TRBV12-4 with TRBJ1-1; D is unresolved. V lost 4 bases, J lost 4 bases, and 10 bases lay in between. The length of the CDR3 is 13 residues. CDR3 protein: CASSSSAGTEAFF. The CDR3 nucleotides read TGTGCCAGCAGTTCGTCCGCTGGCACTGAAGCTTTCTTT.

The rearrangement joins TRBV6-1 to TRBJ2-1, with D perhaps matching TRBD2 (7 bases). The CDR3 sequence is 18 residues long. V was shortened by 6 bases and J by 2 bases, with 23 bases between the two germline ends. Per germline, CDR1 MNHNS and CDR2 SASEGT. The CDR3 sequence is CASRVGGYSSGTYNEQFF. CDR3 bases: TGTGCCAGCAGGGTAGGGGGGTATTCTAGCGGCACCTACAATGAGCAGTTCTTC.

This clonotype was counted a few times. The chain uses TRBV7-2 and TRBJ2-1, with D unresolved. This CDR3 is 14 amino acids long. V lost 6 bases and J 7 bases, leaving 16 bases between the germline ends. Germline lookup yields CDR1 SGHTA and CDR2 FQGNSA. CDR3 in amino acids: CASRNMAATNEQFF. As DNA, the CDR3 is TGTGCCAGCAGAAATATGGCGGCAACAAATGAGCAGTTCTTC.

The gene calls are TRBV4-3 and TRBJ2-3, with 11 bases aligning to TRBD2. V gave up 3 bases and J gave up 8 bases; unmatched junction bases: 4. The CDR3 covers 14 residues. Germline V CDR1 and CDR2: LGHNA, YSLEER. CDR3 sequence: CASSQGLAETTQYF. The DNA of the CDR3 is TGCGCCAGCAGCCAGGGACTAGCGGAGACTACGCAGTATTTT.

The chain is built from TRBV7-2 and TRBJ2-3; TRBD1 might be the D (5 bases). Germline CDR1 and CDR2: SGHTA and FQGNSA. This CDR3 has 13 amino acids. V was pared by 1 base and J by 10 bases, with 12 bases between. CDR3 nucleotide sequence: TGTGCCAGCAGCTTAGTATCCAGGGATGCGCAGTATTTT. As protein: CASSLVSRDAQYF.